This T cell receptor (beta chain) was retrieved from a study of blood T cell repertoires in COVID-19. Across the whole study: Acute and convalescent COVID-19 samples came from the United States, Italy and Spain. From T cells, B-cell-depleted T cells, or PBMCs came the material, which was cDNA or gDNA.

Germline CDR1 and CDR2: LGHNA and YNFKEQ. The CDR3 sequence is 13 residues long. Trimming took off 4 bases at V and 7 bases at J, with 11 bases between the two ends. Original analysis: The authors estimated nucleated cell counts from reference gene primer amplification. The table came from immunoSEQ multiplex PCR; TCRdb's copy has only in-frame clones and leaves some out. The DNA was the basis for D and trimming; V, J and clone size are from that table. The data show 57,000 or so clones, with more than 60% seen just once and about a fifth held by the top ten. Sequenced material: peripheral blood. This TCR derives from a woman at least 80 years old with active or convalescent COVID-19. The J gene is TRBJ1-5, the V gene TRBV4-2; D ambiguous. The CDR3: CASSPSPFQPQHF. CDR3 bases: TGTGCCAGCAGCCCCTCCCCTTTCCAGCCCCAGCATTTT.